Ten or more counts support the clone carrying this T cell receptor (beta chain). The antigen remains unidentified. This specimen belongs to a study of blood T cells in healthy people across ages. Study results and caveats: In older individuals, TCR beta diversity per million T cells was lower, falling roughly linearly with age.

Through a sample-barcoded 5' primer and a J-beta primer mix, a second PCR was run for roughly 6 to 12 cycles. TCRdb fed the 5' RACE reads into MiXCR, producing one record per CDR3 protein. The top ten clones hold 5% to 7% of a sample with about 1.4 million distinct CDR3 sequences, around 59% of them seen once. Germline assignment: CDR1 MNHEY and CDR2 SMNVEV (reference sequence). The CDR3 has 12 residues. V was trimmed by 3 bases and J by 5 bases, leaving 8 bases between them. The gene calls are TRBV27 and TRBJ2-7; D may match TRBD1 or TRBD2 (5 bases each). The sequence was collected from a man between 18 and 29 years old in good health. Sequencing input: blood. The CDR3 here is CASSFGTDEQYF. The CDR3, as DNA: TGTGCCAGCAGTTTCGGGACGGACGAGCAGTACTTC.